This record looks at one T cell receptor (beta chain) sequence and its context. Its antigen target is currently unknown. One base away there is no much larger clone; base qualities are not given. The donors were patients who had localized lung adenocarcinoma, which is a subtype of non-small cell lung cancer. Samples were obtained from the margins of localized lung adenocarcinomas. For TCR repertoire analysis, CD4+ T cells from tumor tissue were profiled apart from CD8+ T cells. This specimen comes from a study of CD4 and CD8 cells across lung adenocarcinoma regions (dated by TCRdb to 2016 to 2018). About the investigation overall: To look at intratumor heterogeneity in the T cell receptor repertoire, the study compared tumor centers against tumor margins.

V is trimmed back by 3 bases and J by 0 bases, and the junction contains 10 bases that no gene match accounts for. According to the germline V gene, CDR1 reads KGHDR and CDR2 reads SFDVKD. From the cysteine up to the phenylalanine, the CDR3 has a length of 18 residues. Only the CDR3 portion is preserved as DNA: 54 bases, with reading frame beginning at the first base. Library preparation used PCR. This sample was sequenced with a HiSeq X Ten. TCRdb cleaned the public reads at Q25 with fastp, built clones with MiXCR and kept in-frame beta chains. Entries are consolidated by CDR3 protein sequence, retaining the most common genes and DNA. The sample table contains approximately 9,600 distinct CDR3 sequences; only one count was recorded for about 45% of them. The ten most abundant clones make up about 16% of the sample.

The sequence joins TRBV24-1 to TRBJ2-1; TRBD1 agrees with 7 junctional bases. This clonotype originated in a female donor with lung adenocarcinoma. The CD4 and CD8 labels of this study may be unreliable. Sequences were obtained from CD4+ T cells from the margin of a lung tumor. This sample's cell subset or site label indicates: tumor margin region. The CDR3 region reads CATSDTTGAYSSYNEQFF. The nucleotide sequence is given as TGTGCCACCAGTGATACAACAGGGGCCTATAGCTCCTACAATGAGCAGTTCTTC.